This T cell receptor beta chain is drawn from a study of metastatic and nonmetastatic thyroid tumors. This clone was detected a few times. The antigen is unknown. MiXCR was used by TCRdb to re-call the PCR reads. The table shows tens of thousands of clones, with around 15% occurring only once. Whole-study findings and limits: It was reportedly found that TCR beta diversity was significantly higher in malignant thyroid tumors than in benign nodules, a difference seen in both blood and tumor samples.

Among the patients, none had received any treatment before thyroid surgery. Germline V gene lookup returns CDR1 MNHNS and CDR2 SASEGT. Trimming pared 4 bases from V and 1 base from J, leaving 5 bases between. The CDR3 length is 12 residues. V gene TRBV6-1 combines with J gene TRBJ2-7, with D unresolved. The sequence was obtained from a female donor with papillary thyroid cancer or a benign thyroid nodule (not recorded which). Some clones in this sample may be carry-over from other donors' samples. The specimen sequenced was blood. This chain's CDR3 is CASSGVSYEQYF. DNA of the CDR3: TGTGCCAGCAGTGGGGTTTCCTACGAGCAGTACTTC.